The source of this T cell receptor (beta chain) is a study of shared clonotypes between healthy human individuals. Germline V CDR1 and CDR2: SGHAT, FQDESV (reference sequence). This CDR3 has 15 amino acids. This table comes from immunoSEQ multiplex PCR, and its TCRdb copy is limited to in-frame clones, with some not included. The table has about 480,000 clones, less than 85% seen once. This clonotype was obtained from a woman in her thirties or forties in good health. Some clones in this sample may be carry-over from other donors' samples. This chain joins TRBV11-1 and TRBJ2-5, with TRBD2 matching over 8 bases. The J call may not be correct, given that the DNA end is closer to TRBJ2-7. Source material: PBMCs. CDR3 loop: CASSFQTGTRNEQYF. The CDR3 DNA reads TGTGCCAGCAGCTTTCAGACCGGGACTAGGAACGAGCAGTACTTC.